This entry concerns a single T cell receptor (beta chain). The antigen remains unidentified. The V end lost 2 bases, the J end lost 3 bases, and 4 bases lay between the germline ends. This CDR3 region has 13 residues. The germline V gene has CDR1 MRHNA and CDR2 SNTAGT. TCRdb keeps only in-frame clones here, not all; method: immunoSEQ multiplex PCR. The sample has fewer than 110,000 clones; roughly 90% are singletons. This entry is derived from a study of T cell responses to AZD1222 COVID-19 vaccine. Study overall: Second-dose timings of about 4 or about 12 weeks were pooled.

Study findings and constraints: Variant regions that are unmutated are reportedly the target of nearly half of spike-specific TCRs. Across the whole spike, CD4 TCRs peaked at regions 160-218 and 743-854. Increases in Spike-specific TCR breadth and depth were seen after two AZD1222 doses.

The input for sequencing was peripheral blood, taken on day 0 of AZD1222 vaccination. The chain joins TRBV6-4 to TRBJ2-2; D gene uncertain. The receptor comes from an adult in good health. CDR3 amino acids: CASSDGDTGELFF. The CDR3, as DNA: TGTGCCAGCAGTGACGGGGACACCGGGGAGCTGTTTTTT.